The text below deals with one T cell receptor beta chain. The data were obtained in a study of blood T cell repertoires in COVID-19. In the original analysis: Reference gene primer amplification yielded estimated nucleated cell counts. Sequenced by immunoSEQ multiplex PCR; TCRdb stores in-frame clones only, minus some. V and J calls and clone size follow that table, whereas D and trimming were derived from the DNA. In the table there are 15,000 to 19,000 clones, around 83% of which are singletons. CDR1 is SGHTS and CDR2 is YDEGEE in the germline V gene. This CDR3 has 13 amino acids. Trimming removed 3 bases from V and 5 bases from J; junction bases left unmatched: 2.

The sequence derives from a man of 80 years or more with active or convalescent COVID-19. The sequenced sample was peripheral blood. The chain couples TRBV5-8 to TRBJ1-1, with TRBD1 identical over 9 bases. The chain's CDR3 is CASSWDRATEAFF. The CDR3 nucleotides read TGTGCCAGCAGCTGGGACAGGGCAACTGAAGCTTTCTTT.